The clone carrying this TCR beta chain was seen a handful of times. This sample stems from a study of metastatic and nonmetastatic thyroid tumors. Original handling: A papillary thyroid cancer distant-metastasis classifier was built from CDR3 differences across clinicopathological groups. TCRdb re-called the PCR reads via MiXCR. The V and J calls, along with clone size, are taken from TCRdb and not from the paper's own processing. The repertoire holds roughly 70,000 clones, with roughly 18% as singletons. V was clipped by 3 bases and J by 2 bases, with 5 bases between them. The CDR3 length is 12 residues. Thyroid surgery was performed in patients who had received no treatment beforehand.

Sequences were obtained from blood. The source is a female donor with papillary thyroid cancer or a benign thyroid nodule (not recorded which). Some clones in this sample may be carry-over from other donors' samples. The chain uses TRBV12-3 or TRBV12-4 and TRBJ2-7; the D gene is possibly TRBD2 (5 bases). In DNA form, the CDR3 reads TGTGCCAGCAGTTTCGGGGCCTACGAGCAGTACTTC. Translation gives CASSFGAYEQYF.